This T cell receptor (beta chain) is from a study of T cell responses to AZD1222 COVID-19 vaccine. The method was immunoSEQ multiplex PCR; TCRdb's version includes in-frame clones alone and lacks a portion of them. The sample includes about 150,000 clones, 91% of them seen just once. Trimming took 3 bases from V and 5 from J; bases not matched to a gene: 6. The germline V gene has CDR1 SGHVS and CDR2 FQNEAQ. CDR3 length equals 14 residues. The V call is TRBV7-8, the J call TRBJ2-5, with 7 positions matching TRBD1. The TCR was taken from an adult in good health. Material: peripheral blood, obtained on day 0 of AZD1222 vaccination. The CDR3 DNA reads as TGTGCCAGCAGCTTTACAGGGGTATGGGAGACCCAGTACTTC. It is translated as CASSFTGVWETQYF.